Each of the 31 T cell receptor beta chains below was sequenced from the same sample in a study of blood T cell repertoires in COVID-19. Produced via immunoSEQ multiplex PCR; TCRdb's table is partial and in-frame only. The data show 300,000 to 400,000 clones, roughly 88% seen once. The sequenced sample was peripheral blood. Source of these receptors: a woman between 50 and 59 years old with active or convalescent COVID-19.

There are a few counts of this clone. This chain links TRBV2 with TRBJ2-5, with a tentative D call TRBD2 (7 bases). Germline CDR1 is SNHLY and CDR2 is FYNNEI. V was shortened by 0 bases and J by 4 bases, with 12 bases between the two germline ends. The CDR3 covers 15 residues. The DNA of the CDR3 is TGTGCCAGCAGTGAAGCGGGGGGGCACCGAGAGACCCAGTACTTC. Translating it yields CASSEAGGHRETQYF.

The chain combines TRBV6-5 with TRBJ2-2; 7 bases match TRBD1. CDR3 size: 15 residues. V lost 4 bases to trimming and J lost 6 bases; unmatched junction nucleotides: 8. Germline V gene data show CDR1 as MNHEY and CDR2 as SVGAGI. Here the CDR3 DNA reads TGTGCCAGCAGTTGGATTACGCAGGGGGCCGGGGAGCTGTTTTTT. Its protein product is CASSWITQGAGELFF.

The rearrangement joins TRBV7-8 to TRBJ2-5, with 8 bases fitting TRBD2. This CDR3 has 16 amino acids. Unmatched junction bases numbered 6, after V lost 1 base and J lost 2 bases. Germline V CDR1 and CDR2: SGHVS, FQNEAQ. The CDR3 sequence is CASSLGLGGGQETQYF. The CDR3 region has the DNA TGTGCCAGCAGCTTAGGTCTCGGGGGGGGACAAGAGACCCAGTACTTC.

This clone was recorded only once. DNA of the CDR3: TGCGCCAGCAGCCAAGCTAGCGGGAGGTACACCGGGGAGCTGTTTTTT. It specifies CASSQASGRYTGELFF. The chain uses TRBV4-1 and TRBJ2-2, with TRBD2 identical over 11 bases. V lost 1 base and J lost 3; bases outside the gene matches: 1. The CDR3 is 16 residues long. Germline loops: CDR1 MGHRA, CDR2 YSYEKL.

The V call is TRBV5-1, the J call TRBJ1-5; the D gene is possibly TRBD1 (6 bases). Germline-derived CDR1 and CDR2 are SGHRS and YFSETQ. There are 16 residues in the CDR3. V shed 0 bases and J shed 7 bases, with 17 bases lying between them. The CDR3 coding sequence is TGCGCCAGCAGCTTGGTCTACTGGGGGCATGAGCAGCCCCAGCATTTT. Translated, it gives CASSLVYWGHEQPQHF.

This chain links TRBV4-2 with TRBJ2-1; TRBD2 matches at 7 bases. V dropped 3 bases and J dropped 2; count of bases not matched to a gene: 10. Germline V gene sequence: CDR1 LGHNA, CDR2 YNFKEQ. The CDR3 consists of 17 residues. The CDR3 nucleotides read TGTGCCAGCAGCCATGCCGGACTAGTAAATGCCTACAATGAGCAGTTCTTC. It is translated as CASSHAGLVNAYNEQFF.

The rearrangement uses TRBV25-1 and TRBJ2-1, with a possible D match to TRBD1 (6 bases). Germline loops: CDR1 MGHDK, CDR2 SYGVNS. The CDR3 loop spans 16 amino acids. Trimming cost V 2 bases and J 2 bases, with 13 bases left between them. The CDR3 nucleotides read TGTGCCAGCAGTGAAGGGCCCAGGGGAACCTACAATGAGCAGTTCTTC. Encoded protein: CASSEGPRGTYNEQFF.

The chain couples TRBV10-3 to TRBJ1-1; 8 bases agree with TRBD1. The CDR3 runs to 13 residues. J lost 5 bases, V lost 10 bases, and 9 bases had no gene match. CDR1 and CDR2 from the germline V gene are ENHRY and SYGVKD. CDR3 nucleotide sequence: TGTGCCACCCGGACAGGGATTGTGACTGAAGCTTTCTTT. Residues: CATRTGIVTEAFF.

This sequence joins TRBV6-5 and TRBJ2-7, with a weak D call TRBD1 (6 bases). The CDR3 runs 14 residues. Germline CDR1 is MNHEY and CDR2 is SVGAGI. The V gene lost 8 bases and the J gene lost 2 bases, with 16 bases spanning the gap. The CDR3 DNA reads TGTGCCAGCGAAGACAGGCCGCAAACCTACGAGCAGTACTTC. Translation: CASEDRPQTYEQYF.

Only a few counts were recorded for this clone. This chain links TRBV7-2 with TRBJ1-2, with D perhaps TRBD1 (5 bases). CDR3 length: 14 residues. V gave up 3 bases and J gave up 3 bases, with 11 bases separating them. From germline, CDR1 is SGHTA and CDR2 FQGNSA. The CDR3 is CASSFWGVDYGYTF. CDR3 nucleotides: TGTGCCAGCAGCTTCTGGGGGGTGGACTATGGCTACACCTTC.

The chain has TRBV6-5 and TRBJ2-1, with no clear D. The V gene's germline CDR1 is MNHEY and CDR2 SVGAGI. The ends were cut back, 6 bases at V and 0 bases at J, with 12 bases in the middle. The CDR3 has 15 amino acids. The CDR3 is CASSLNPGSYNEQFF. DNA for the CDR3: TGTGCCAGCAGCCTTAATCCGGGCTCCTACAATGAGCAGTTCTTC.

The chain is built from TRBV27 and TRBJ2-3, with no clear D. CDR1 is MNHEY, CDR2 SMNVEV, per germline (reference sequence). The CDR3 is 14 residues long. V was clipped by 1 base and J by 2 bases, with 7 bases between them. The CDR3 here is CASSLLQYTDTQYF. DNA of the CDR3: TGTGCCAGCAGTTTATTACAGTACACAGATACGCAGTATTTT.

The J gene is TRBJ1-4, the V gene TRBV5-1; D gene ambiguous. V was trimmed by 0 bases and J by 8 bases, leaving 8 bases between them. Germline CDR1 and CDR2: SGHRS and YFSETQ. The CDR3 spans 13 residues. CDR3 region: CASSLGRGEKLFF. Written as DNA, the CDR3 is TGCGCCAGCAGCTTGGGGAGAGGGGAAAAACTGTTTTTT.

The chain joins TRBV28 to TRBJ2-7; perhaps TRBD2 as D (5 bases). CDR3 length: 13 amino acids. Trimming left V 3 bases short and J 2 bases short, with 8 bases between. Germline CDR1 and CDR2: MDHEN and SYDVKM. The CDR3 here is CASSFSETYEQYF. The DNA of the CDR3 is TGTGCCAGCAGTTTTAGCGAAACCTACGAGCAGTACTTC.

This sequence joins TRBV18 and TRBJ1-2, with TRBD1 identical over 9 bases. J gave up 6 bases and V 2 bases, and 4 bases lay outside the gene matches. Germline V gives CDR1 KGHSH, CDR2 LQKENI. The CDR3 covers 14 residues. CDR3 nucleotide sequence: TGTGCCAGCTCACCAAAGACAGGGGGTAATGGCTACACCTTC. Translating it yields CASSPKTGGNGYTF.

This clone was seen more than once but under ten times. This chain links TRBV3-1 (or the pseudogene TRBV3-2) with TRBJ2-7, with 10 positions matching TRBD2. Germline trimming cut 2 bases from V and 6 bases from J; bases unmatched to any gene: 7. From germline, CDR1 is LGHDT and CDR2 YNNKEL (reference sequence). The CDR3 extends over 15 amino acids. The CDR3 sequence is CASSQLAGEPSEQYF. Written as DNA, the CDR3 is TGTGCCAGCAGCCAACTAGCGGGGGAGCCTAGCGAGCAGTACTTC.

This rearrangement joins TRBV3-1 (or the pseudogene TRBV3-2) to TRBJ1-2, with D unresolved. The V gene lost 0 bases and the J gene lost 3 bases, with 5 bases spanning the gap. This CDR3 is 13 amino acids long. Germline V lookup: CDR1 LGHDT, CDR2 YNNKEL (reference sequence). The chain's CDR3 is CASSQESYYGYTF. The CDR3 coding sequence is TGTGCCAGCAGCCAAGAGTCATACTATGGCTACACCTTC.

The genes are TRBV10-3 and TRBJ1-4; D not resolved. The germline CDR1 and CDR2 sequences are ENHRY and SYGVKD. The CDR3 totals 15 residues. The germline V and J ends were trimmed by 10 bases and 8 bases, with 23 bases remaining between them. The CDR3 protein is CASREPGIVGEKLFF. CDR3 nucleotide sequence: TGTGCCAGCCGGGAGCCAGGTATCGTGGGGGAAAAACTGTTTTTT.

The rearrangement uses TRBV5-1 and TRBJ2-1; 9 bases fit TRBD2. CDR1 is SGHRS, CDR2 YFSETQ, per germline. The V and J ends lost 3 bases and 2 bases, in that order; junction bases with no gene match: 9. The CDR3 sequence is 17 residues long. The CDR3 DNA sequence: TGCGCCAGCAGCTCGACGACTAGCGGAGGAACCTACAATGAGCAGTTCTTC. Amino acids: CASSSTTSGGTYNEQFF.

The CDR3 sequence is CASSRRAGETQYF. Written as DNA, the CDR3 is TGTGCCAGCAGTCGACGGGCAGGGGAGACCCAGTACTTC. The genes are TRBV6-5 and TRBJ2-5, with D maybe TRBD1 (5 bases). Germline assignment: CDR1 MNHEY and CDR2 SVGAGI. CDR3 length: 13 amino acids. The V gene lost 5 bases and the J gene lost 5 bases, with 12 bases spanning the gap.

The CDR3 coding sequence is TGCAGCGCAACAGCCTCTGGGGCCAACGTCCTGACTTTC. This gives the protein CSATASGANVLTF. The chain joins TRBV29-1 to TRBJ2-6; D unclear. The germline V gene has CDR1 SQVTM and CDR2 ANQGSEA. The CDR3 length is 13 residues. V was trimmed by 7 bases and J by 0 bases, leaving 7 bases between them. The variable domain in full, with the rest retrieved from reference TRBV29-1 and TRBJ2-6, is SAVISQKPSRDICQRGTSLTIQCQVDSQVTMMFWYRQQPGQSLTLIATANQGSEATYESGFVIDKFPISRPNLTFSTLTVSNMSPEDSSIYLCSATASGANVLTFGAGSRLTVL.

This chain links TRBV7-2 with TRBJ1-6; 7 positions match TRBD1. The length of the CDR3 is 15 residues. V was clipped by 7 bases and J by 7 bases; unmatched bases: 10. Germline loops: CDR1 SGHTA, CDR2 FQGNSA. Written as DNA, the CDR3 is TGTGCCAGCACCGCCATGGGGACAGTCAATTCACCCCTCCACTTT. Translated: CASTAMGTVNSPLHF.

The V call is TRBV28, the J call TRBJ2-1, with 11 bases matching TRBD2. With 2 bases clipped from V and 4 bases from J, the junction kept 4 bases outside the gene matches. Per germline, CDR1 MDHEN and CDR2 SYDVKM. The CDR3 sequence is 16 residues long. The CDR3 here is CASSLKTSGTYNEQFF. CDR3 coding DNA: TGTGCCAGCAGTTTAAAGACTAGCGGGACTTACAATGAGCAGTTCTTC.

This clone occurred once. The chain has TRBV5-1 and TRBJ2-1; 8 bases line up with TRBD1. Germline CDR1 reads SGHRS; CDR2 reads YFSETQ. Trimming took 1 base from V and 7 from J; bases not matched to a gene: 7. The CDR3 has 15 residues. CDR3 sequence reads: CASSLQGASRNEQFF. As DNA, the CDR3 is TGCGCCAGCAGCTTGCAGGGGGCTAGCCGGAATGAGCAGTTCTTC. Combining the CDR3 with reference TRBV5-1 and TRBJ2-1 gives the whole variable domain KAGVTQTPRYLIKTRGQQVTLSCSPISGHRSVSWYQQTPGQGLQFLFEYFSETQRNKGNFPGRFSGRQFSNSRSEMNVSTLELGDSALYLCASSLQGASRNEQFFGPGTRLTVL.

This chain uses TRBV6-5 with TRBJ1-1; D possibly corresponds to TRBD1 (6 bases). The CDR3 spans 12 residues. Germline V gives CDR1 MNHEY, CDR2 SVGAGI. Trimming stripped 5 bases from V and 10 bases from J, with 14 bases between. CDR3: CASSQWGLGAFF. In DNA form, the CDR3 reads TGTGCCAGCAGTCAATGGGGGCTTGGAGCTTTCTTT.

The J gene is TRBJ1-1, the V gene TRBV15, with 12 bases identical to TRBD1. V lost 0 bases and J lost 7; bases outside the gene matches: 12. This CDR3 comprises 18 residues. Germline CDR1 reads LNHNV; CDR2 reads YYDKDF (reference sequence). The CDR3 region has the DNA TGTGCCACCAGCAGAGAGGGAGGGGACAGGGGGCGTCGAGGTGAAGCTTTCTTT. Translating gives CATSREGGDRGRRGEAFF.

The chain links TRBV6-6 to TRBJ1-2, with TRBD1 as a possible D gene (5 bases). The germline V gene encodes CDR1 MNHNY and CDR2 SVGAGI (reference sequence). V was trimmed by 5 bases and J by 3 bases, leaving 22 bases between them. This CDR3 spans 17 amino acids. Written as DNA, the CDR3 is TGTGCCAGCAGTCGACGAGGGGACTTCTCCCTCTACTATGGCTACACCTTC. It yields the protein CASSRRGDFSLYYGYTF.

To note about this clone: Other DNA sequences in the sample encode the same CDR3. The chain uses TRBV5-4 and TRBJ1-2, with TRBD1 identical over 9 bases. Losses at the gene ends were 0 bases for V and 3 bases for J; bases not matched to a gene: 0. This CDR3 has 14 amino acids. Germline CDR1 is SGHNT and CDR2 is YYREEE (reference sequence). Here the CDR3 reads CASSLGQGDYGYTF. The CDR3 DNA follows: TGTGCCAGCAGCTTGGGACAGGGGGACTATGGCTACACCTTC.

CDR3 region: CAWSPTGAGTGELFF. The CDR3, as DNA: TGTGCCTGGAGCCCGACAGGGGCGGGGACCGGGGAGCTGTTTTTT. This chain joins TRBV30 and TRBJ2-2, with 8 bases matching TRBD1. J was trimmed by 5 bases and V by 3 bases; bases with no gene match: 8. Looked up from germline, CDR1 is GTSNPN and CDR2 is SVGIG (reference sequence). The CDR3 consists of 15 residues.

The J gene is TRBJ2-7, the V gene TRBV6-1; TRBD1 matches at 9 bases. In germline, CDR1 is MNHNS, CDR2 SASEGT. Germline trimming cut 2 bases from V and 2 bases from J; bases unmatched to any gene: 1. The CDR3 totals 14 residues. CDR3 DNA: TGTGCCAGCAGTGAAAGACAGGGGGCCTACGAGCAGTACTTC. Amino acid sequence: CASSERQGAYEQYF.

The genes are TRBV6-5 and TRBJ1-2; unclear D gene. V shed 10 bases and J shed 0 bases, with 9 bases lying between them. The CDR3 totals 12 residues. CDR1 is MNHEY, CDR2 SVGAGI, per germline. The CDR3 DNA reads TGTGCCACCGCACAGTCTAACTATGGCTACACCTTC. This encodes CATAQSNYGYTF.